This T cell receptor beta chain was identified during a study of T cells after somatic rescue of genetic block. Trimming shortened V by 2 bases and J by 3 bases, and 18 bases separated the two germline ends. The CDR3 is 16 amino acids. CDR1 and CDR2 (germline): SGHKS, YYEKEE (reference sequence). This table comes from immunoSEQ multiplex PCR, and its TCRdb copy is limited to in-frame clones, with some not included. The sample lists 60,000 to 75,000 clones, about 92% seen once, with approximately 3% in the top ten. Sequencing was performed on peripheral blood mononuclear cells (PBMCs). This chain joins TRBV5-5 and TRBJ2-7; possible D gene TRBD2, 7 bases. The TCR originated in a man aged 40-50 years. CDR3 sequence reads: CASSLSRGGEGYEQYF. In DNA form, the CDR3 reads TGTGCCAGCAGCTTATCCAGGGGAGGGGAAGGCTACGAGCAGTACTTC.